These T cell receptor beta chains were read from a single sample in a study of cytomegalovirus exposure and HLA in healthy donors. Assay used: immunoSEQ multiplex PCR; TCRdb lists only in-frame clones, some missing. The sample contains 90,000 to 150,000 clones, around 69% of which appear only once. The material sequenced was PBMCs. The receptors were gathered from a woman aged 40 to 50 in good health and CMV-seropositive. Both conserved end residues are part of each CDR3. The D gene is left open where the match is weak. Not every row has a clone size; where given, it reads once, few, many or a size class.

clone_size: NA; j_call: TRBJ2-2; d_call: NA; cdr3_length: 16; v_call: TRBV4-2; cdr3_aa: CASSQEAAGNTGELFF; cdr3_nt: TGTGCCAGCAGCCAAGAGGCAGCGGGGAACACCGGGGAGCTGTTTTTT
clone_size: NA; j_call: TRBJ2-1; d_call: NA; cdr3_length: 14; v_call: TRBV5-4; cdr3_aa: CASSQTSSYNEQFF; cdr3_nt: TGTGCCAGCAGCCAGACTAGCTCCTACAATGAGCAGTTCTTC
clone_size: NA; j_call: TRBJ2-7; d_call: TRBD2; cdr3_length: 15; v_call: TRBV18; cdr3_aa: CASSPSGGGSYEQYF; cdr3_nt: TGTGCCAGCTCACCAAGCGGGGGTGGCTCCTACGAGCAGTACTTC
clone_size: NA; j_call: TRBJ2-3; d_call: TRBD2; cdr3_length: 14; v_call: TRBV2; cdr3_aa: CASMAGLATDTQYF; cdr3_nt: TGTGCCAGCATGGCGGGACTAGCTACAGATACGCAGTATTTT
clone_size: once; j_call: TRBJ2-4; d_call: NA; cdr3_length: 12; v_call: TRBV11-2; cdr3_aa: CASSFDIDIQYF; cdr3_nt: TGTGCCAGCAGCTTCGACATTGACATTCAGTACTTC
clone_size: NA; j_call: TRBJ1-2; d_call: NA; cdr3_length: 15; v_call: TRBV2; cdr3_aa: CASSEEAREGNGYTF; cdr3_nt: TGTGCCAGCAGTGAAGAGGCCAGGGAGGGGAATGGCTACACCTTC
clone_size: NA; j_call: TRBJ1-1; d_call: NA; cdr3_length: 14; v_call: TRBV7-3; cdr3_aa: CASSTGTGRDKAFF; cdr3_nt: TGTGCCAGCAGCACAGGCACCGGTCGCGACAAGGCTTTCTTT
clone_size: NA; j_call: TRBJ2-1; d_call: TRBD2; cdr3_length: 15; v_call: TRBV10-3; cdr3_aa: CAITGLAGGQNEQFF; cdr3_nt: TGTGCCATCACCGGACTAGCGGGGGGGCAAAATGAGCAGTTCTTC
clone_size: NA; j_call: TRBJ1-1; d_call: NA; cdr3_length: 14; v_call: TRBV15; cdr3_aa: CATSSLRVVAEAFF; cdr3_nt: TGTGCCACCAGCAGCCTTCGAGTAGTGGCTGAAGCTTTCTTT
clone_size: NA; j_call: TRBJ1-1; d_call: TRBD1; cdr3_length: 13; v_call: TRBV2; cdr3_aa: CATRQGLATEAFF; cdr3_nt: TGTGCCACCAGACAGGGTTTGGCTACTGAAGCTTTCTTT
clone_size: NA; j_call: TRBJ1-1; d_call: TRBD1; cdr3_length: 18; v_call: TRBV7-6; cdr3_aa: CASSLAPMGQLLNTEAFF; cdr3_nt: TGTGCCAGCAGCTTAGCCCCGATGGGACAGCTCTTGAACACTGAAGCTTTCTTT
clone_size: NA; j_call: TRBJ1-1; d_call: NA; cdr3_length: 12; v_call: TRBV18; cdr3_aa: CASSVQGRRAFF; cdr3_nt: TGTGCCAGCTCTGTCCAGGGCCGGAGAGCTTTCTTT
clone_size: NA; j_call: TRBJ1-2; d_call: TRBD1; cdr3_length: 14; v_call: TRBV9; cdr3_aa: CASSVGGGEYGYTF; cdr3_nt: TGTGCCAGCAGCGTAGGAGGGGGCGAGTATGGCTACACCTTC
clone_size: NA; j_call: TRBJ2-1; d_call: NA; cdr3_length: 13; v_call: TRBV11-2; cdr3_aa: CASSPLRDSEQFF; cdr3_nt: TGTGCCAGCAGCCCGCTGCGGGACAGCGAGCAGTTCTTC
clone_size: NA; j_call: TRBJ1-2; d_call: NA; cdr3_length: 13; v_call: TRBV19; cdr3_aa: CASSVSTNYGYTF; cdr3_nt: TGTGCCAGTAGTGTGTCAACTAACTATGGCTACACCTTC
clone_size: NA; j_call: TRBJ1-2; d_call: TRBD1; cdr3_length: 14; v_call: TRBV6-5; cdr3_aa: CASSQTGGIYGYTF; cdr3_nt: TGTGCCAGCAGTCAAACAGGGGGCATCTATGGCTACACCTTC
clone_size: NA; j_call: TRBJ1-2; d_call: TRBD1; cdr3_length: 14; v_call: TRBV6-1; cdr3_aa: CASSEYGQVWGYTF; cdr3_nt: TGTGCCAGCAGTGAATATGGACAGGTGTGGGGCTACACCTTC
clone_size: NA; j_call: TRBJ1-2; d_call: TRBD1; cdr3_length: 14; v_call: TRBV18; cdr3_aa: CASSITRQGSGYTF; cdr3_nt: TGTGCCAGCTCCATTACGAGACAGGGAAGTGGCTACACCTTC
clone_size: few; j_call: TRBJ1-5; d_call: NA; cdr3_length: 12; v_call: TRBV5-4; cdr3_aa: CASSLLDQPQHF; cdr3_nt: TGTGCCAGCAGCTTACTTGATCAGCCCCAGCATTTT
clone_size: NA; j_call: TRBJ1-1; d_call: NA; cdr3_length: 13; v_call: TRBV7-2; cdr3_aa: CASSFGGHTEAFF; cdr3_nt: TGTGCCAGCAGCTTCGGGGGGCACACTGAAGCTTTCTTT
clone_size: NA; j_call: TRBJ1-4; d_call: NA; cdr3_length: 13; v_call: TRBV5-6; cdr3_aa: CASSLGRREKLFF; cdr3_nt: TGTGCCAGCAGCTTGGGTCGGCGGGAAAAACTGTTTTTT
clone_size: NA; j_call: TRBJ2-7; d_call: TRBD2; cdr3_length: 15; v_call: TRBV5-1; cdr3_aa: CASSLDTSGEGEQYF; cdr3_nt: TGCGCCAGCAGCTTGGATACTAGCGGGGAAGGCGAGCAGTACTTC
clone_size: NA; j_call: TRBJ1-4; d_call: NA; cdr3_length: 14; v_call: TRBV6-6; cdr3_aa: CASSPWTVGEKLFF; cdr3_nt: TGTGCCAGCAGTCCCTGGACAGTGGGTGAAAAACTGTTTTTT
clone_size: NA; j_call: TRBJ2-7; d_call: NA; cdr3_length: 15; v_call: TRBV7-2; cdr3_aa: CASSQDGAPGSEQYF; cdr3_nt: TGTGCCAGCAGCCAAGATGGGGCCCCGGGTAGCGAGCAGTACTTC
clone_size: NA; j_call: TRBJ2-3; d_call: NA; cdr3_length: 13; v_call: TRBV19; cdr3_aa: CASKLQGSDTQYF; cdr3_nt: TGTGCCAGTAAATTACAGGGTTCAGATACGCAGTATTTT
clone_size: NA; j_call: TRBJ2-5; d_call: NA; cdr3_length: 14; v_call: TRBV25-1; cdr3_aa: CASSVRQPGETQYF; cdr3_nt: TGTGCCAGCAGTGTAAGACAGCCTGGGGAGACCCAGTACTTC
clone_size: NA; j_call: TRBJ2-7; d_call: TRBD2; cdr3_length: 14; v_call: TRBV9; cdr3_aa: CASSSGLSYYEQYF; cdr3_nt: TGTGCCAGCAGCTCGGGACTATCCTACTACGAGCAGTACTTC
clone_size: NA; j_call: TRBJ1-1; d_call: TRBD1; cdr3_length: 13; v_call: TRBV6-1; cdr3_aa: CASSYRGNTEAFF; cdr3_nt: TGTGCCAGCAGCTACAGGGGAAACACTGAAGCTTTCTTT
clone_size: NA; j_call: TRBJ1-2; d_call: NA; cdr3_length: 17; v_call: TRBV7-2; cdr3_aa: CASSLAGRGFGNYGYTF; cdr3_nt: TGTGCCAGCAGCTTAGCGGGTAGGGGATTTGGAAACTATGGCTACACCTTC
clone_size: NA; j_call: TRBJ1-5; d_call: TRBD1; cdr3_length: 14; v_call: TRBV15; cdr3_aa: CATSRDGQGQPQHF; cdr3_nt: TGTGCCACCAGCAGAGATGGACAGGGCCAGCCCCAGCATTTT
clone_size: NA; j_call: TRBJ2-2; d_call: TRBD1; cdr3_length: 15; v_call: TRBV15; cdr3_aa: CATSRPGQGAGELFF; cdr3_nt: TGTGCCACCAGCAGGCCGGGACAGGGGGCCGGGGAGCTGTTTTTT